This paragraph reports one TCR beta chain. There are 14 residues in the CDR3. Germline loops: CDR1 SGHAT, CDR2 FQNNGV. Unmatched junction bases numbered 3, after V lost 3 bases and J lost 1 base. Generated by immunoSEQ multiplex PCR, the TCRdb table keeps only in-frame clones and is missing some. The sample has around 330,000 clones, about 89% seen once; the top ten hold over 4%. The source of the sample is a study of blood T cell repertoires in COVID-19. The wider study: Acute and convalescent COVID-19 specimens originated in the United States, Italy and Spain. From T cells, B-cell-depleted T cells, or PBMCs came the material, which was cDNA or gDNA.

The source is a man aged 55 to 70 who had recovered from COVID-19. The sequencing input was PBMCs or T cells enriched from blood (not recorded which). The gene calls are TRBV11-2 and TRBJ2-7, with TRBD2 matching over 7 bases. The CDR3 DNA sequence: TGTGCCAGCAGCTTCCAGCGGGGATCCTACGAGCAGTACTTC. As protein: CASSFQRGSYEQYF.